Shown below are 9 T cell receptor beta chains from a single sample sequenced in a study of cytomegalovirus exposure and HLA in healthy donors. Primers included in the PCR were 60 Vbeta and 13 Jbeta primers. Sequencing was performed with immunoSEQ multiplex PCR; in TCRdb, only in-frame clones are kept and a portion is missing. The table includes 160,000 or so clones, roughly four fifths detected once. The specimen was PBMCs. These receptors came from a man in his fifties in good health and CMV-seropositive.

The chain links TRBV5-1 to TRBJ2-5, with D possibly matching TRBD1 (6 bases). V was clipped by 1 base and J by 2 bases, with 12 bases between them. The CDR3 runs to 15 residues. Per the germline V gene, CDR1 is SGHRS and CDR2 is YFSETQ. The CDR3 loop reads CASSLPDSTQETQYF. The DNA of the CDR3 is TGCGCCAGCAGCTTGCCGGACAGCACTCAAGAGACCCAGTACTTC.

This chain connects TRBV5-1 to TRBJ1-2, with D perhaps TRBD1 (5 bases). Germline assignment: CDR1 SGHRS and CDR2 YFSETQ. The CDR3 consists of 16 residues. The V end lost 1 base, the J end lost 6 bases, and 19 bases lay between the germline ends. CDR3 sequence reads: CASSLFSGGSSNGYTF. As DNA, the CDR3 is TGCGCCAGCAGCTTGTTTTCCGGGGGGTCAAGCAATGGCTACACCTTC.

The chain joins TRBV2 to TRBJ1-2, with D tentatively TRBD1 (6 bases). Germline V gene data show CDR1 as SNHLY and CDR2 as FYNNEI. The CDR3 has 14 amino acids. Trimming took 7 bases from V and 5 from J, leaving 17 bases between them. This CDR3 is CASKVVSGVYGYTF. As DNA, the CDR3 is TGTGCCAGCAAGGTGGTCTCAGGGGTTTATGGCTACACCTTC.

This chain uses TRBV19 with TRBJ1-5, with TRBD1 matching 8 bases. Trimming removed 4 bases from V and 5 bases from J; junction bases left unmatched: 4. The CDR3 length is 14 residues. Germline V gene lookup returns CDR1 LNHDA and CDR2 SQIVND (reference sequence). The CDR3 DNA is TGTGCCAGTAGTACCTCAGGGGGCTATCAGCCCCAGCATTTT. As protein: CASSTSGGYQPQHF.

The chain couples TRBV18 to TRBJ2-5; D gene unclear. The CDR3 has 13 amino acids. V dropped 5 bases and J dropped 0 bases, with 7 bases sitting between them. From germline, CDR1 is KGHSH and CDR2 LQKENI. The CDR3 DNA sequence: TGTGCCAGCTCAATACAGAACCAAGAGACCCAGTACTTC. Translating it yields CASSIQNQETQYF.

The rearrangement joins TRBV4-3 to TRBJ1-1; no clear D gene. Germline CDR1 is LGHNA and CDR2 is YSLEER. CDR3 length: 16 amino acids. V lost 1 base to trimming and J lost 0 bases, with 12 bases between them. In DNA form, the CDR3 reads TGCGCCAGCAGCCAAGGAGTCTCTCTGGTGAACACTGAAGCTTTCTTT. Amino acids: CASSQGVSLVNTEAFF.

The sample holds one count of this clone. The rearrangement links TRBV6-6 to TRBJ1-2, with D possibly TRBD1 on 6 matching bases. The CDR3 extends over 13 amino acids. Deletions cut 6 bases from V and 8 bases from J, with 16 bases between. Germline V gives CDR1 MNHNY, CDR2 SVGAGI (reference sequence). The CDR3 region is CASRDSKGVGYTF. The CDR3 nucleotides read TGTGCCAGCAGAGATAGCAAGGGGGTCGGCTACACCTTC.

The chain links TRBV6-4 to TRBJ1-5, with D unclear. This CDR3 contains 17 residues. The V end was cut by 6 bases, the J end by 0 bases, with 18 bases between. CDR1 and CDR2 (germline): MRHNA, SNTAGT. This chain's CDR3 is CASSLGAKADSNQPQHF. The CDR3 bases are TGTGCCAGCAGCCTCGGAGCGAAGGCGGATAGCAATCAGCCCCAGCATTTT.

This clone was detected once. The genes are TRBV5-1 and TRBJ2-1, with D possibly matching TRBD1 (6 bases). The CDR3 sequence is 14 residues long. The germline CDR1 and CDR2 sequences are SGHRS and YFSETQ. Trimming took 0 bases from V and 2 from J, leaving 6 bases between them. The CDR3, as DNA: TGCGCCAGCAGCTTGGGGACAGCCTACAATGAGCAGTTCTTC. Protein: CASSLGTAYNEQFF.